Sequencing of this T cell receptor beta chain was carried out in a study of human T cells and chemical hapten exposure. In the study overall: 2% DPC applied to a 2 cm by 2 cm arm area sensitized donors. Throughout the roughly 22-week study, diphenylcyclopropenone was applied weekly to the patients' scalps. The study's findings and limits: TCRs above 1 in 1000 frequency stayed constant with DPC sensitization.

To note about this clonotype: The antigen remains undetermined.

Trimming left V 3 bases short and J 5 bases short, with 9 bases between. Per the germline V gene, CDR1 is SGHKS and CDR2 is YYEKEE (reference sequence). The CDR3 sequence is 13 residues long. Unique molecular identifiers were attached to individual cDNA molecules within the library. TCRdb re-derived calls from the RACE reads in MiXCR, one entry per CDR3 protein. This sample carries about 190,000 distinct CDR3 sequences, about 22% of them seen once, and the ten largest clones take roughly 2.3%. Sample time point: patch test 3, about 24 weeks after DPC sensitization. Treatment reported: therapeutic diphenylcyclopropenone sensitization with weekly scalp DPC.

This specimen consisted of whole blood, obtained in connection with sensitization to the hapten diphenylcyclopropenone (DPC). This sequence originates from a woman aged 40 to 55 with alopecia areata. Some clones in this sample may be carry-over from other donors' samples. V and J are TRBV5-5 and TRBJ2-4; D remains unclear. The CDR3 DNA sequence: TGTGCCAGCAGCTCAAGTACAGAAAACATTCAGTACTTC. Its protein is CASSSSTENIQYF.